This TCR beta chain is drawn from a study of T cell repertoires in cytomegalovirus infection. Study information: Through public TCR beta signatures, both CMV infection and matching HLA type were indicated. Study-wide points: CMV-specific HLA-C-restricted TCR beta clonotypes dominated the ex vivo response. CMV carriers with the relevant HLA were identified by cumulative public TCR beta family frequency.

V lost 0 bases and J lost 1, with 6 bases in between. The CDR3 totals 14 residues. Germline assignment: CDR1 SGDLS and CDR2 YYNGEE. TCRdb itself ran the reads through MiXCR, one entry per CDR3 protein. The data contain approximately 190,000 distinct CDR3 sequences, 25% to 30% of them singletons. In the case of this clonotype: The antigen is unknown.

The sequencing input was PBMCs. The gene calls are TRBV9 and TRBJ2-3; D unresolved. The sequence came from a human donor in good health (CMV status not recorded). Some clones in this sample may be carry-over from other donors' samples. DNA for the CDR3: TGTGCCAGCAGCGTAGCTCCAGGCACAGATACGCAGTATTTT. As protein: CASSVAPGTDTQYF.